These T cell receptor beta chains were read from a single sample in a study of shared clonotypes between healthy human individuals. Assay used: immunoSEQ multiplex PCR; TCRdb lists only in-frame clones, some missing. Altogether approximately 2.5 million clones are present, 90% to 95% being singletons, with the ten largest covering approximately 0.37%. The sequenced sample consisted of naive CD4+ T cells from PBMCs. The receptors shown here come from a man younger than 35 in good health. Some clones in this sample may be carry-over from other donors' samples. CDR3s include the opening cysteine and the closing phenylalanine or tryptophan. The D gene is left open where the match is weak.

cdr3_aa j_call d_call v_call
CASSLLRWGPSTGELFF TRBJ2-2 - TRBV7-3
CASSRGGLGLQETQYF TRBJ2-5 - TRBV14
CASSGGYSGNTIYF TRBJ1-3 - TRBV19
CASSDLEAGELFF TRBJ2-2 - TRBV10-1
CASRSQGLNNSPLHF TRBJ1-6 - TRBV6-6
CASSSKQGARTGELFF TRBJ2-2 TRBD1 TRBV5-4
CASSQYGYTF TRBJ1-2 - TRBV6-5
CASSEWQNIQYF TRBJ2-4 - TRBV2
CASSEPGTGSYEQYF TRBJ2-7 TRBD1 TRBV5-8
CASSQGLAGGQNEQFF TRBJ2-1 TRBD2 TRBV9